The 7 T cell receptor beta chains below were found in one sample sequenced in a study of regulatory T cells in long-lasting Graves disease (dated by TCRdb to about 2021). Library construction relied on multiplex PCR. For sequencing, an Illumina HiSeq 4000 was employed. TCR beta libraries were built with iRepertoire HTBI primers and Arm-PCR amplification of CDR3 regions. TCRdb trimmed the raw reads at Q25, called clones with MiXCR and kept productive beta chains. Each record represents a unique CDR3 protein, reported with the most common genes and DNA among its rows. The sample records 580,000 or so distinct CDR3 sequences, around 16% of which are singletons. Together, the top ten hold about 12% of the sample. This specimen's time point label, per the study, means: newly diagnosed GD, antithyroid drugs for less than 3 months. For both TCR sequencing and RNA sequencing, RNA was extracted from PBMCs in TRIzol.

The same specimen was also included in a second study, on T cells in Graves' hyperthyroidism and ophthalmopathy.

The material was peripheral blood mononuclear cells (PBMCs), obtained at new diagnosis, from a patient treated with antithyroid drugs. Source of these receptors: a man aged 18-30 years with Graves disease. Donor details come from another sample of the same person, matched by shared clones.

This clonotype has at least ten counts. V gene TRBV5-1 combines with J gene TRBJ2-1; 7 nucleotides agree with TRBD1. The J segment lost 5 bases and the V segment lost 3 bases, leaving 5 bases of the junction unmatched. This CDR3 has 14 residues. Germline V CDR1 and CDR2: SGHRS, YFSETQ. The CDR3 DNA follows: TGCGCCAGCAGCTCGGGACAGCAAAACAATGAGCAGTTCTTC. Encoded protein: CASSSGQQNNEQFF.

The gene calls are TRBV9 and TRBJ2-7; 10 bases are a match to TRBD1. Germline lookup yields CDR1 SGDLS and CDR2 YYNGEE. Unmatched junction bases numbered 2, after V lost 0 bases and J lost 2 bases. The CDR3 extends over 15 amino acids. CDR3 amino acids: CASSVAGTGAYEQYF. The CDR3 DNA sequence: TGTGCCAGCAGCGTAGCTGGGACAGGGGCCTACGAGCAGTACTTC.

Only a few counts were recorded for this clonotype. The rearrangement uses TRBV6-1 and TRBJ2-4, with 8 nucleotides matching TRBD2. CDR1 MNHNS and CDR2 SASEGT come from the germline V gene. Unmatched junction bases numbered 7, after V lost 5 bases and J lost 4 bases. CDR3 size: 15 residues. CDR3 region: CASSRGLEAKNIQYF. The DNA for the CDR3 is TGTGCCAGCAGTAGGGGACTAGAGGCTAAAAACATTCAGTACTTC.

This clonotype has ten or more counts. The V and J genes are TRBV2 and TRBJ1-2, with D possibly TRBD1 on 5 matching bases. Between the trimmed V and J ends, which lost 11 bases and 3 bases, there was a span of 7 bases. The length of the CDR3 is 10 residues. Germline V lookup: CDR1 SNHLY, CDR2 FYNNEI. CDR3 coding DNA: TGTGCCTGGGGGGACTATGGCTACACCTTC. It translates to CAWGDYGYTF.

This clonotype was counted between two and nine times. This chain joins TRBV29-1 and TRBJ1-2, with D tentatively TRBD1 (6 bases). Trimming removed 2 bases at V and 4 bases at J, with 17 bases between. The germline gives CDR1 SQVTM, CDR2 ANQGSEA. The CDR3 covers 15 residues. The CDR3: CSVESRGRGSYGYTF. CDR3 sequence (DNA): TGCAGCGTTGAATCTCGCGGCAGGGGAAGCTATGGCTACACCTTC. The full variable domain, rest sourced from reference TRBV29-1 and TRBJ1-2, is SAVISQKPSRDICQRGTSLTIQCQVDSQVTMMFWYRQQPGQSLTLIATANQGSEATYESGFVIDKFPISRPNLTFSTLTVSNMSPEDSSIYLCSVESRGRGSYGYTFGSGTRLTVV.

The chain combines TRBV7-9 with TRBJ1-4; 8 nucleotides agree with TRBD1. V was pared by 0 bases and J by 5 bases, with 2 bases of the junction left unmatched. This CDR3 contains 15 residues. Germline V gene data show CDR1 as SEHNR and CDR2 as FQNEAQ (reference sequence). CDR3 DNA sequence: TGTGCCAGCAGCTTAGCGGACAGGGTAAATGAAAAACTGTTTTTT. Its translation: CASSLADRVNEKLFF.

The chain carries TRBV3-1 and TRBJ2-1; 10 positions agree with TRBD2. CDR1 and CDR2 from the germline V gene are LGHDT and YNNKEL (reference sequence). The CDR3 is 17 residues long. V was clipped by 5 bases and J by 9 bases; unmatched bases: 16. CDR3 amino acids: CASSNPAGGAPGIEQFF. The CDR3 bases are TGTGCCAGCAGCAACCCAGCGGGAGGGGCCCCAGGGATTGAGCAGTTCTTC.